The sequence of this T cell receptor (beta chain) was determined in a study of tumor-infiltrating lymphocytes in primary liver carcinoma. It was from about 20-30 mg of unsorted bulk tissue that RNA and DNA were co-extracted. All patients had surgically resected primary liver carcinoma. Constant-region priming of about 500 ng total RNA yielded TCR beta cDNA. Libraries for TCR beta were built through three nested multiplex PCR rounds, which together made up a slightly modified ARM-PCR procedure. Both of the initial two PCR rounds ran for nine to eleven cycles and employed TRBV1-TRBV30 forward primers alongside a C-beta reverse primer. TCRdb reprocessed the multiplex PCR reads with MiXCR, giving one entry per CDR3 protein. The profile covers roughly 190,000 distinct CDR3 sequences, with approximately 80% appearing a single time and 18% taken by the ten largest. Germline CDR1 reads WNHNN; CDR2 reads SYGVQD (reference sequence). Trimming took 0 bases from V and 5 from J, leaving 11 bases between them. The CDR3 sequence is 15 residues long.

Sequencing used tumor tissue from primary liver carcinoma. The sequence derives from a man aged 40-55 years with primary liver carcinoma and hepatitis B virus infection. V is TRBV10-1 and J is TRBJ2-1, with D unclear. DNA for the CDR3: TGCGCCAGCAGTGAGTCTGTAGGGCAAAACAATGAGCAGTTCTTC. It is translated as CASSESVGQNNEQFF.